The present T cell receptor (beta chain) was sequenced within a study of shared clonotypes between healthy human individuals. The CDR3 extends over 15 amino acids. V dropped 0 bases and J dropped 4 bases, with 13 bases sitting between them. Germline V gene data show CDR1 as SGHRS and CDR2 as YFSETQ. Sequencing used immunoSEQ multiplex PCR; TCRdb keeps in-frame clones, though not all of them. The sample lists under 1,100,000 clones; 75% to 80% were seen once. The chain carries TRBV5-1 and TRBJ2-5; a possible D gene is TRBD1 (5 bases). The receptor's source is a man between 18 and 35 years old in good health. Some clones in this sample may be carry-over from other donors' samples. The specimen was memory CD4+ T cells from PBMCs. The sample's subset: CD45RA-negative fraction. In DNA form, the CDR3 reads TGCGCCAGCAGCTTGGGCAGGGCCCCAAGAGAGACCCAGTACTTC. Translated, it gives CASSLGRAPRETQYF.